Listed below are T cell receptor beta chains from one sample, sequenced in a study of T cell changes during pregnancy in multiple sclerosis. Sequencing was performed with immunoSEQ multiplex PCR; in TCRdb, only in-frame clones are kept and a portion is missing. Among roughly 43,000 clones listed, roughly 87% were seen once. The specimen comprised CD4+ T cells from peripheral blood mononuclear cells, sampled after pregnancy. Every receptor here comes from a female donor with multiple sclerosis, enrolled in a pregnancy study. Both conserved end residues are part of each CDR3. A D gene is named only where the DNA matches it firmly. Clone size, where shown, is once, few, many, or a class for clones that have expanded.

j_gene | v_gene | d_gene | abundance | CDR3aa | CDR3nt
TRBJ1-5 | TRBV6-5 | TRBD1 | NA | CASSDYRGAIQPQHF | TGTGCCAGCAGTGACTACAGGGGCGCGATTCAGCCCCAGCATTTT
TRBJ1-4 | TRBV19 | NA | NA | CASSTRGDGSTNEKLFF | TGTGCCAGTAGTACACGTGGAGACGGTTCAACTAATGAAAAACTGTTTTTT
TRBJ2-1 | TRBV6-1 | NA | NA | CASSDPGHHNEQFF | TGTGCCAGCAGTGACCCGGGACATCACAATGAGCAGTTCTTC
TRBJ1-4 | TRBV25-1 | TRBD1 | NA | CASRRQGTNEKLFF | TGTGCCAGCAGGCGACAGGGAACAAATGAAAAACTGTTTTTT
TRBJ2-1 | TRBV11-3 | TRBD2 | NA | CASSFQRGEQFF | TGTGCCAGCAGCTTCCAGCGGGGTGAGCAGTTCTTC
TRBJ2-7 | TRBV5-4 | TRBD1 | NA | CASSVPGQGLNEQYF | TGTGCCAGCAGCGTACCGGGACAGGGTCTGAACGAGCAGTACTTC
TRBJ2-5 | TRBV5-6 | TRBD2 | NA | CASSGGDLKRETQYF | TGTGCCAGCAGCGGGGGGGACTTAAAACGAGAGACCCAGTACTTC
TRBJ1-2 | TRBV7-2 | TRBD1 | NA | CASSVGGGDYGYTF | TGTGCCAGCAGCGTCGGAGGGGGCGACTATGGCTACACCTTC
TRBJ1-5 | TRBV7-2 | NA | NA | CANSGIGNQPQHF | TGTGCCAACTCGGGGATAGGCAATCAGCCCCAGCATTTT
TRBJ2-1 | TRBV6-5 | TRBD2 | NA | CASRSTSGVYNEQFF | TGTGCCAGCAGGTCGACTAGCGGGGTCTACAATGAGCAGTTCTTC
TRBJ2-6 | TRBV7-6 | TRBD1 | once | CASSLLGQYSGANVLTF | TGTGCCAGCAGCTTACTGGGACAGTACTCTGGGGCCAACGTCCTGACTTTC
TRBJ2-1 | TRBV30 | TRBD2 | NA | CAWSVLRTSGRVDEQFF | TGTGCCTGGAGTGTCCTACGAACTAGCGGGAGGGTGGATGAGCAGTTCTTC
TRBJ1-1 | TRBV5-1 | TRBD1 | NA | CASKEGQGVRNTEAFF | TGCGCCAGCAAGGAGGGACAGGGGGTGCGGAACACTGAAGCTTTCTTT
TRBJ2-1 | TRBV5-1 | TRBD1 | NA | CASSLTGGAYNEQFF | TGCGCCAGCAGCTTGACAGGGGGCGCTTACAATGAGCAGTTCTTC
TRBJ1-2 | TRBV28 | TRBD1 | NA | CASTHPYTGTGGRRGYGYTF | TGTGCCAGCACTCACCCCTATACCGGGACAGGGGGCCGGAGGGGCTATGGCTACACCTTC
TRBJ2-7 | TRBV29-1 | NA | NA | CSVRPRGGGGKSQLNEQYF | TGCAGCGTTCGGCCTCGGGGTGGGGGAGGAAAATCCCAGCTCAACGAGCAGTACTTC
TRBJ2-7 | TRBV7-2 | NA | once | CASSSFLDDEQYF | TGTGCCAGCAGCTCATTCCTAGACGACGAGCAGTACTTC
TRBJ2-7 | TRBV7-2 | TRBD2 | NA | CASSQAGAGGAYEQYF | TGTGCCAGCAGCCAAGCAGGGGCGGGAGGCGCCTACGAGCAGTACTTC
TRBJ1-2 | TRBV2 | NA | NA | CASRPTGPNYGYTF | TGTGCCAGCAGGCCCACAGGGCCTAACTATGGCTACACCTTC
TRBJ1-1 | TRBV7-9 | TRBD1 | NA | CASSSQGVDSDTEAFF | TGTGCCAGCAGCTCCCAGGGGGTCGACTCTGACACTGAAGCTTTCTTT
TRBJ2-5 | TRBV18 | TRBD1 | NA | CASSLRQGLETQYF | TGTGCCAGCTCACTCAGACAGGGGCTAGAGACCCAGTACTTC
TRBJ2-5 | TRBV6-5 | NA | NA | CASSKRQSLRETQYF | TGTGCCAGCAGTAAACGACAGAGCCTAAGGGAGACCCAGTACTTC
TRBJ2-3 | TRBV27 | TRBD2 | NA | CASRLIAGGLPDTQYF | TGTGCCAGCAGACTCATAGCGGGAGGGCTCCCAGATACGCAGTATTTT
TRBJ2-5 | TRBV7-2 | NA | NA | CASRLEGGSVGAQYF | TGTGCCAGCAGGCTGGAGGGAGGTTCTGTGGGGGCCCAGTACTTC
TRBJ2-5 | TRBV18 | NA | NA | CASSLRTKETQYF | TGTGCCAGCTCGCTACGGACTAAAGAGACCCAGTACTTC
TRBJ2-2 | TRBV9 | TRBD1 | NA | CASSGDRGLSGELFF | TGTGCCAGCAGCGGGGACAGGGGGCTTTCCGGGGAGCTGTTTTTT
TRBJ2-7 | TRBV19 | TRBD1 | NA | CASSTLTGGGGEQYF | TGTGCCAGTAGTACCCTGACAGGGGGCGGGGGCGAGCAGTACTTC
TRBJ1-2 | TRBV14 | NA | NA | CASSQDIRIGAPYGYTF | TGTGCCAGCAGCCAAGATATACGGATAGGGGCCCCCTATGGCTACACCTTC
TRBJ1-2 | TRBV4-1 | TRBD1 | NA | CASSQEQGVNFGYTF | TGCGCCAGCAGCCAAGAACAGGGGGTAAATTTTGGCTACACCTTC
TRBJ1-1 | TRBV27 | NA | NA | CASSSLVSTEAFF | TGTGCCAGCAGTTCCCTAGTGAGCACTGAAGCTTTCTTT
TRBJ2-5 | TRBV6-5 | TRBD1 | NA | CASSYPGQNQYF | TGTGCCAGCAGTTACCCGGGACAGAACCAGTACTTC
TRBJ2-3 | TRBV7-9 | TRBD2 | NA | CASSSRIYSGGTDTQYF | TGTGCCAGCAGCTCCCGAATTTATAGCGGGGGCACAGATACGCAGTATTTT
TRBJ2-1 | TRBV6-5 | NA | NA | CASSYATVSYNEQFF | TGTGCCAGCAGTTACGCCACAGTTTCCTACAATGAGCAGTTCTTC
TRBJ2-1 | TRBV27 | TRBD2 | NA | CASSPPGLAVQSSYNEQFF | TGTGCCAGCAGTCCCCCGGGACTAGCGGTTCAGAGCTCCTACAATGAGCAGTTCTTC
TRBJ2-2 | TRBV2 | TRBD1 | once | CASSGGQGGTGELFF | TGTGCCAGCAGTGGAGGACAGGGTGGGACCGGGGAGCTGTTTTTT
TRBJ2-5 | TRBV6-1 | NA | NA | CASSGTSLGETQYF | TGTGCCAGCAGTGGAACTAGCTTGGGAGAGACCCAGTACTTC
TRBJ1-4 | TRBV5-1 | TRBD1 | once | CASSRGTGDEKLFF | TGCGCCAGCAGCAGGGGGACAGGCGATGAAAAACTGTTTTTT
TRBJ2-1 | TRBV5-1 | TRBD2 | NA | CASSLELAGMISSYNEQFF | TGCGCCAGCAGCTTGGAGCTAGCGGGTATGATAAGCTCCTACAATGAGCAGTTCTTC
TRBJ2-1 | TRBV7-2 | NA | NA | CASSLQLYNEQFF | TGTGCCAGCAGCCTACAGCTTTACAATGAGCAGTTCTTC
TRBJ2-5 | TRBV5-4 | TRBD1 | NA | CASSLTGARTQETQYF | TGTGCCAGCAGCCTTACAGGGGCGAGAACCCAAGAGACCCAGTACTTC
TRBJ1-2 | TRBV5-1 | TRBD1 | NA | CASSLEGDSQGYTF | TGCGCCAGCAGCTTGGAGGGGGACAGCCAAGGCTACACCTTC
TRBJ1-2 | TRBV27 | NA | NA | CASSLLGQGSGGYTF | TGTGCCAGCAGTTTATTGGGCCAGGGCTCAGGCGGCTACACCTTC
TRBJ2-7 | TRBV28 | NA | once | CASSLEYEQYF | TGTGCCAGCAGTTTAGAGTACGAGCAGTACTTC
TRBJ1-2 | TRBV12-5 | NA | few | CASGLTPEGYYGYTF | TGTGCTAGTGGTTTGACCCCCGAGGGCTACTATGGCTACACCTTC